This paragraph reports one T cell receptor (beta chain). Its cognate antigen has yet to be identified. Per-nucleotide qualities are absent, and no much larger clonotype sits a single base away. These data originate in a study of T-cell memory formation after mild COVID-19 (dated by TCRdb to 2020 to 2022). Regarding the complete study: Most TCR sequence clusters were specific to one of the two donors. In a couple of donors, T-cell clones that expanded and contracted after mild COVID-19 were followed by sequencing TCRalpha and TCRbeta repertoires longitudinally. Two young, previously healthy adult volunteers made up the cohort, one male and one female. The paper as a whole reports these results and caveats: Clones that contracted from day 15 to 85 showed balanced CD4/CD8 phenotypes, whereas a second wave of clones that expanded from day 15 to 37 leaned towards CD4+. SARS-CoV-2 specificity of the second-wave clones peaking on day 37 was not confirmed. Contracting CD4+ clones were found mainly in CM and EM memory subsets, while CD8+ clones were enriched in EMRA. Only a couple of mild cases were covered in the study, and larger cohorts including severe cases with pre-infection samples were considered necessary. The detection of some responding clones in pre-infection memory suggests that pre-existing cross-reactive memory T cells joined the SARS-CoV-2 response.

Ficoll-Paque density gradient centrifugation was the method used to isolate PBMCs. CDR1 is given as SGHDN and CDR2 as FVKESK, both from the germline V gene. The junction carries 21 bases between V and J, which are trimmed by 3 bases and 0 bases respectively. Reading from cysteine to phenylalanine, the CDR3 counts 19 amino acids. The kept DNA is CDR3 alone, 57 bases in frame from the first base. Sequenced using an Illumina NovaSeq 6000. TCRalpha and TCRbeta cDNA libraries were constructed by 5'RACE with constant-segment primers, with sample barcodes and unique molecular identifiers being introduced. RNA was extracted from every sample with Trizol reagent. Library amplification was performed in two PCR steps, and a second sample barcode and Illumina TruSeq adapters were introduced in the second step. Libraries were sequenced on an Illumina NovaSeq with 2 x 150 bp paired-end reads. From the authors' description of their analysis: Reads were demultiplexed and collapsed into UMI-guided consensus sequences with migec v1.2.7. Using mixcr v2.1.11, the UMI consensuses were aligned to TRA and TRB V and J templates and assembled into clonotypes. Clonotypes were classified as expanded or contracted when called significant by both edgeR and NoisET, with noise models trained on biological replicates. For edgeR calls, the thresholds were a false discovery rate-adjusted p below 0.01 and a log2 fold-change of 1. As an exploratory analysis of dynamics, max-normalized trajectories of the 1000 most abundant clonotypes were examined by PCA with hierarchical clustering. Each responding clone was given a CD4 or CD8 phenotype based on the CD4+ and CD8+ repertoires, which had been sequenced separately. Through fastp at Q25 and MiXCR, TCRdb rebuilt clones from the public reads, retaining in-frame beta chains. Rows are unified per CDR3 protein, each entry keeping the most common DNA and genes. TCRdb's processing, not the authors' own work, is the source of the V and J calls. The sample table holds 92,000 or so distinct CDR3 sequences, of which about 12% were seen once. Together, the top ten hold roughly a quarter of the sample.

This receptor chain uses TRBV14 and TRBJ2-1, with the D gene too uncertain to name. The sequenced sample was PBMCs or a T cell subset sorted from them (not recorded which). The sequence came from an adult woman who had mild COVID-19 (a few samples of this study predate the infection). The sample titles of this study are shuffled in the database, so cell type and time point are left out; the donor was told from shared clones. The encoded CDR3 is CASSHEVNQALSSYNEQFF. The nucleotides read TGTGCCAGCAGCCACGAGGTTAACCAGGCCCTTAGCTCCTACAATGAGCAGTTCTTC. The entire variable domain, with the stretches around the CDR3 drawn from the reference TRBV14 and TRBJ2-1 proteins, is EAGVTQFPSHSVIEKGQTVTLRCDPISGHDNLYWYRRVMGKEIKFLLHFVKESKQDESGMPNNRFLAERTGGTYSTLKVQPAELEDSGVYFCASSHEVNQALSSYNEQFFGPGTRLTVL.